These 13 T cell receptor beta chains were sequenced from one sample in a study of cytomegalovirus exposure and HLA in healthy donors (dated by TCRdb to about 2017). Library preparation was by the immunoSEQ multiplex PCR assay. For the multiplex PCR, a mixture combining 60 forward primers for TCR Vbeta segments and 13 reverse primers for TCR Jbeta segments was used. TCRdb took over this immuneACCESS table, retaining in-frame rearrangements with V and J assigned. Such tables are incomplete; in checked studies, under half of the missing clones stem from an unresolved V gene, and the remainder is unexplained. The sample records about 110,000 clones, over 80% of which are singletons. About 6.9% of the sample comes from the top ten. Material for sequencing was PBMCs. The receptors shown here come from a man aged 25 to 40 in good health and CMV-seropositive.

J is TRBJ1-2 and V is TRBV14; possible D gene TRBD1, 5 bases. The germline V gene has CDR1 SGHDN and CDR2 FVKESK. This CDR3 is 16 amino acids long. Deletions cut 2 bases from V and 6 bases from J, with 19 bases between. CDR3 in amino acids: CASSQRRDPPGNGYTF. In DNA, the CDR3 is TGTGCCAGCAGCCAAAGGCGGGACCCCCCGGGCAATGGCTACACCTTC.

This rearrangement joins TRBV6-5 to TRBJ2-5, with 8 bases aligning to TRBD1. CDR3 size: 16 residues. V shed 0 bases and J 0 bases; nucleotides not matched to a gene: 3. Germline lookup yields CDR1 MNHEY and CDR2 SVGAGI. In DNA, the CDR3 is TGTGCCAGCAGTTACTCGAACAGGGGGTACCAAGAGACCCAGTACTTC. Translating it yields CASSYSNRGYQETQYF.

This clone has a handful of counts. The chain is built from TRBV28 and TRBJ1-1, with 8 bases that match TRBD1. J gave up 3 bases and V 4 bases, and 10 bases lay outside the gene matches. The CDR3 sequence is 16 residues long. Germline CDR1 reads MDHEN; CDR2 reads SYDVKM. DNA for the CDR3: TGTGCCAGCAGTTCGAGTTGGGCAGGGGGCGACACTGAAGCTTTCTTT. It specifies CASSSSWAGGDTEAFF.

The chain links TRBV7-2 to TRBJ1-2, with D uncertain. Deletions cut 1 base from V and 4 bases from J, with 13 bases between. The germline V gene has CDR1 SGHTA and CDR2 FQGNSA. There are 15 residues in the CDR3. The CDR3 DNA is TGTGCCAGCAGCTTAGGGCGGGGATTGAGCTATGGCTACACCTTC. Protein product: CASSLGRGLSYGYTF.

V and J are TRBV7-2 and TRBJ2-1; D is possibly TRBD1 (6 bases). The CDR3 loop spans 13 amino acids. Germline assignment: CDR1 SGHTA and CDR2 FQGNSA. Trimming left V 1 base short and J 7 bases short, with 8 bases between. The CDR3 is CASSLDTGNEQFF. In DNA form, the CDR3 reads TGTGCCAGCAGCTTAGATACAGGGAATGAGCAGTTCTTC.

This chain uses TRBV5-1 with TRBJ1-5; D might be TRBD1 (5 bases). The germline V gene encodes CDR1 SGHRS and CDR2 YFSETQ. CDR3 length: 15 amino acids. Trimming cost V 5 bases and J 2 bases, with 14 bases left between them. The CDR3 DNA sequence: TGCGCCAGCAGTCTTTCAGGGATGGGCAATCAGCCCCAGCATTTT. This gives the protein CASSLSGMGNQPQHF.

This clone was detected a few times. J is TRBJ1-2 and V is TRBV2; 8 bases are shared with TRBD1. The germline V gene has CDR1 SNHLY and CDR2 FYNNEI. The CDR3 contains 14 residues. V shed 6 bases, J shed 4 bases, and the junction held 7 bases outside the gene matches. This CDR3 is CASRDRVIGYGYTF. CDR3 DNA: TGTGCCAGCAGGGACAGGGTGATTGGCTATGGCTACACCTTC.

V and J are TRBV19 and TRBJ1-2, with a weak D call TRBD1 (6 bases). The CDR3 spans 13 residues. Germline V CDR1 and CDR2: LNHDA, SQIVND (reference sequence). The germline V and J ends were trimmed by 5 bases and 4 bases, with 11 bases remaining between them. The CDR3 nucleotides are TGTGCCAGTAGTCAGGGGCCCACCTATGGCTACACCTTC. Translating it yields CASSQGPTYGYTF.

This clone was seen just once. This sequence joins TRBV6-1 and TRBJ1-5, with D perhaps TRBD1 (5 bases). The CDR3 totals 17 residues. V lost 2 bases and J 2 bases, leaving 16 bases between the germline ends. Germline V gene lookup returns CDR1 MNHNS and CDR2 SASEGT. CDR3 in amino acids: CASSEPAGGYGNQPQHF. The CDR3 region has the DNA TGTGCCAGCAGTGAACCCGCCGGGGGATATGGCAATCAGCCCCAGCATTTT.

This chain joins TRBV21-1 and TRBJ2-6; TRBD2, as called in the table, went unchecked against the DNA. TRBV21-1 is a documented pseudogene. This CDR3 is 20 amino acids long. CDR3 DNA sequence: TGTGCCAGCAGCAAAGCTGTTCTAGCGGGGAAGTGGGCTGGGGCCAACGTCCTGACTTTC. This encodes CASSKAVLAGKWAGANVLTF.

The chain joins TRBV12-2 to TRBJ1-4. TRBV12-2 is a pseudogene. The length of the CDR3 is 12 residues. CDR3 in DNA: TGTGCAAGTCGCTTACCAAGCGAAAAACTGTTTTTT. It codes for CASRLPSEKLFF.

V and J are TRBV10-1 and TRBJ2-1; no clear D gene. CDR1 and CDR2 from the germline V gene are WNHNN and SYGVQD (reference sequence). The CDR3 is 12 residues long. Trimming took 3 bases from V and 5 from J, leaving 5 bases between them. Here the CDR3 DNA reads TGCGCCAGCAGTGATCCTAACAATGAGCAGTTCTTC. Translated: CASSDPNNEQFF.

V and J are TRBV5-4 and TRBJ1-2, with 8 positions matching TRBD1. Germline CDR1 reads SGHNT; CDR2 reads YYREEE (reference sequence). The trim removed 4 bases at V and 7 bases at J, leaving 6 bases unmatched. The CDR3 spans 13 residues. The DNA of the CDR3 is TGTGCCAGCAGCCCACCAGGGGGCACTGGCTACACCTTC. Translation: CASSPPGGTGYTF.